The present T cell receptor beta chain was sequenced within a study of blood T cell repertoires in COVID-19. Using immunoSEQ multiplex PCR, the repertoire was profiled, and TCRdb retains in-frame clones only, with some absent. This table holds 230,000 or so clones, approximately 80% found once. The CDR3 length is 13 residues. The ends were cut back, 5 bases at V and 8 bases at J, with 12 bases in the middle. The V gene's germline CDR1 is LNHNV and CDR2 YYDKDF (reference sequence). V is TRBV15 and J is TRBJ1-4; D unclear. Sequences were obtained from peripheral blood. This sequence was found in a man in his forties who had recovered from COVID-19. Written as DNA, the CDR3 is TGTGCCACCAGCCCATTTGCCAGGGAAAAACTGTTTTTT. It yields the protein CATSPFAREKLFF.